The 20 T cell receptor beta chains presented below share a single source sample, sequenced in a study of shared clonotypes between healthy human individuals (dated by TCRdb to the early 2020s). Library preparation was by the immunoSEQ multiplex PCR assay. TCRdb provides this immuneACCESS table in a form limited to in-frame rearrangements. Some clones are lacking; in checked studies, under half of them reflect an unresolved V gene, and why the rest are absent is not known. This sample has a few million clones in its table, and around 94% of those were observed once. The ten largest clones add up to around 0.15% of the sample. Sequences were obtained from naive CD4+ T cells sorted from blood. What this sample's cell subset or site label stands for: CD45RA+ positively selected. All receptors come from a man in his late teens or twenties in good health.

As regards this clone: This CDR3 is also generated by other DNA sequences in the sample. The chain carries TRBV30 and TRBJ1-5; 8 bases fit TRBD1. CDR1 and CDR2 (germline): GTSNPN, SVGIG (reference sequence). The CDR3 consists of 14 residues. The ends lost 1 base at V and 4 bases at J; junction bases unmatched: 3. The CDR3 spells CAWSEGQGNQPQHF. The CDR3 DNA is TGTGCCTGGAGTGAAGGACAGGGAAATCAGCCCCAGCATTTT.

The gene calls are TRBV25-1 and TRBJ2-7, with a weak D call TRBD1 (5 bases). Germline V gives CDR1 MGHDK, CDR2 SYGVNS. The CDR3 contains 14 residues. Trimming took off 3 bases at V and 5 bases at J, with 14 bases between the two ends. The CDR3 sequence: CASSDLSGADEQYF. The CDR3, as DNA: TGTGCCAGCAGTGACCTGTCTGGGGCGGACGAGCAGTACTTC.

This chain uses TRBV7-9 with TRBJ1-4; D unclear. The CDR3 runs 13 residues. Trimming stripped 3 bases from V and 7 bases from J, with 9 bases between. CDR1 SEHNR and CDR2 FQNEAQ come from the germline V gene (reference sequence). CDR3: CASSLPISEKLFF. In DNA form, the CDR3 reads TGTGCCAGCAGCTTGCCTATTTCTGAAAAACTGTTTTTT.

V is TRBV9 and J is TRBJ1-2; a weak D match, TRBD1 (5 bases). The CDR3 is 16 amino acids. With 0 bases removed from V and 2 bases from J, the gap between germline ends came to 14 bases. Germline CDR1 SGDLS, CDR2 YYNGEE. DNA for the CDR3: TGTGCCAGCAGCGTAGATCAGAGGACATTAAACTATGGCTACACCTTC. It specifies CASSVDQRTLNYGYTF.

The V gene is TRBV28, the J gene TRBJ1-1; perhaps TRBD1 as D (5 bases). In germline, CDR1 is MDHEN, CDR2 SYDVKM. Trimming stripped 4 bases from V and 5 bases from J, with 23 bases between. The CDR3 extends over 17 amino acids. CDR3 sequence (DNA): TGTGCCAGCAGTTCTCCAGCCTGGGTCAGGGTAAGGACTGAAGCTTTCTTT. Translation: CASSSPAWVRVRTEAFF.

The J gene is TRBJ2-3, the V gene TRBV4-1, with TRBD1 as a possible D gene (6 bases). The CDR3 length is 17 residues. The V gene's germline CDR1 is MGHRA and CDR2 YSYEKL. V lost 1 base, J lost 3 bases, and 17 bases lay in between. DNA for the CDR3: TGCGCCAGCAGCCAAGGCTGGGGGCCCACTGGGACAGATACGCAGTATTTT. It yields the protein CASSQGWGPTGTDTQYF.

J is TRBJ1-1 and V is TRBV19; D gene unclear. In germline, CDR1 is LNHDA, CDR2 SQIVND (reference sequence). Trimming removed 7 bases from V and 4 bases from J, with 16 bases in between. The CDR3 sequence is 14 residues long. The CDR3, as DNA: TGTGCCAGTAAAATTGGTCAGGAGCTCACTGAAGCTTTCTTT. Encoded protein: CASKIGQELTEAFF.

Points on this clone: Other DNA sequences in the sample encode the same CDR3. The chain employs TRBV28 and TRBJ1-2; possibly TRBD1 for D (5 bases). The CDR3 loop spans 13 amino acids. Germline V gene sequence: CDR1 MDHEN, CDR2 SYDVKM. Trimming left V 6 bases short and J 3 bases short, with 11 bases between. The CDR3 loop is CASRSGVDYGYTF. In DNA form, the CDR3 reads TGTGCCAGCAGGTCGGGGGTGGACTATGGCTACACCTTC.

The chain recombines TRBV27 with TRBJ1-6; D may be TRBD1 (5 bases). CDR1 and CDR2 from the germline V gene are MNHEY and SMNVEV (reference sequence). The CDR3 extends over 17 amino acids. Trimming pared 2 bases from V and 7 bases from J, leaving 18 bases between. The CDR3: CASSLRPGTTLNSPLHF. The DNA of the CDR3 is TGTGCCAGCAGTTTACGTCCAGGGACCACCTTGAATTCACCCCTCCACTTT.

The chain uses TRBV7-2 and TRBJ2-3; possibly TRBD2 for D (7 bases). The V end lost 1 base, the J end lost 8 bases, and 19 bases lay between the germline ends. The germline V gene encodes CDR1 SGHTA and CDR2 FQGNSA. The CDR3 runs 16 residues. DNA for the CDR3: TGTGCCAGCAGCTTAGGTTCTCGGGGGGCTCGAGGTACGCAGTATTTT. This translates into CASSLGSRGARGTQYF.

This sequence joins TRBV6-6 and TRBJ1-6; D call uncertain. Trimming took 6 bases from V and 6 from J, leaving 6 bases between them. The V gene's germline CDR1 is MNHNY and CDR2 SVGAGI (reference sequence). This CDR3 has 12 amino acids. The CDR3 is CASRAANSPLHF. CDR3 nucleotides: TGTGCCAGCAGAGCGGCTAATTCACCCCTCCACTTT.

J is TRBJ1-4 and V is TRBV27, with D possibly TRBD1 on 6 matching bases. The germline CDR1 and CDR2 sequences are MNHEY and SMNVEV (reference sequence). Trimming pared 8 bases from V and 5 bases from J, leaving 15 bases between. The CDR3 extends over 14 amino acids. The CDR3 is CASGKTGVNEKLFF. For the CDR3, the DNA is TGTGCCAGCGGTAAGACAGGAGTCAATGAAAAACTGTTTTTT.

This chain uses TRBV30 with TRBJ1-2, with TRBD1 matching 9 bases. Losses at the gene ends were 3 bases for V and 4 bases for J; bases not matched to a gene: 15. The CDR3 totals 17 residues. Germline CDR1 and CDR2: GTSNPN and SVGIG (reference sequence). CDR3 region: CAWSLGTGSSAAYGYTF. The CDR3 DNA reads TGTGCCTGGAGCTTAGGGACAGGGAGTTCAGCGGCCTATGGCTACACCTTC.

V usage is TRBV30 and J usage is TRBJ1-1; TRBD1 agrees at 12 bases. The germline gives CDR1 GTSNPN, CDR2 SVGIG (reference sequence). This CDR3 contains 19 residues. J gave up 1 base and V 0 bases, and 12 bases lay outside the gene matches. As DNA, the CDR3 is TGTGCCTGGAGTGTACTGGTCACGTCGGGACAGGGGGCGAACACTGAAGCTTTCTTT. Translating gives CAWSVLVTSGQGANTEAFF.

This CDR3 is CASSNDRGNAYEQYF. The CDR3 DNA reads as TGTGCCAGCAGCAATGACAGGGGAAACGCCTACGAGCAGTACTTC. The chain links TRBV5-4 to TRBJ2-7; TRBD1 agrees at 8 bases. CDR1 is SGHNT and CDR2 is YYREEE in the germline V gene (reference sequence). J lost 2 bases, V lost 4 bases, and 8 bases had no gene match. This CDR3 is 15 amino acids long.

This rearrangement joins TRBV11-2 to TRBJ2-7; D gene uncertain. Trimming stripped 2 bases from V and 0 bases from J, with 8 bases between. CDR1 is SGHAT, CDR2 FQNNGV, per germline. This CDR3 spans 14 amino acids. The CDR3 is CASSLLVSSYEQYF. CDR3 coding DNA: TGTGCCAGCAGCTTATTGGTCAGCTCCTACGAGCAGTACTTC.

The count of this clone is one. The chain uses TRBV7-2 and TRBJ2-7; TRBD2 matches at 7 bases. Germline CDR1 SGHTA, CDR2 FQGNSA. The CDR3 has 16 amino acids. Trimming took 2 bases from V and 0 from J; bases not matched to a gene: 7. The CDR3 DNA reads TGTGCCAGCAGCTTATACGGCGGGAGTGTCTCCTACGAGCAGTACTTC. Residues: CASSLYGGSVSYEQYF.

The chain carries TRBV30 and TRBJ1-1; 7 bases are a match to TRBD1. Per the germline V gene, CDR1 is GTSNPN and CDR2 is SVGIG (reference sequence). J lost 1 base, V lost 4 bases, and 12 bases had no gene match. The CDR3 contains 16 residues. CDR3 sequence (DNA): TGTGCCTGGATCCACCCCTACAGGGGAAAGAACACTGAAGCTTTCTTT. Encoded protein: CAWIHPYRGKNTEAFF.

In the case of this clone: Other DNA variants within this sample encode the same CDR3. The chain links TRBV6-6 to TRBJ2-7; D unresolved. The V gene's germline CDR1 is MNHNY and CDR2 SVGAGI (reference sequence). Trimming shortened V by 3 bases and J by 2 bases, and 11 bases separated the two germline ends. The CDR3 has 14 residues. This CDR3 reads CASSYSDGAYEQYF. In DNA form, the CDR3 reads TGTGCCAGCAGTTATTCGGACGGTGCCTACGAGCAGTACTTC.

The rearrangement links TRBV5-1 to TRBJ2-5, with D possibly TRBD2 on 6 matching bases. CDR3 length equals 15 residues. Germline V gives CDR1 SGHRS, CDR2 YFSETQ. V was pared by 4 bases and J by 3 bases, with 16 bases between. The CDR3 region is CASSGTTRMEETQYF. DNA for the CDR3: TGCGCCAGCAGCGGGACGACTAGGATGGAAGAGACCCAGTACTTC.